In its sample, the clone carrying this T cell receptor (beta chain) was seen many times. Its specificity is unknown. The entry originates in a study of HIV-infected children after antiretroviral therapy interruption. Regarding the study as a whole: Some non-naive CD45RA+ T cells might be present among sorted naive cells.

CDR1 and CDR2 from the germline V gene are SNHLY and FYNNEI. The CDR3 loop spans 12 amino acids. The V end lost 5 bases, the J end lost 4 bases, and 5 bases lay between the germline ends. Treatment: PENTA 11 planned treatment interruption arm or continuous ART arm. At least 24 weeks of at least three-drug ART, in children 2 to 15 years. RNA-based 3' RACE libraries used unique molecular identifiers. Using its own MiXCR run on the 3' RACE reads, TCRdb lists one record per CDR3 protein. The data contain around 50,000 distinct CDR3 sequences, around 4.1% of them singletons. This specimen was CD45RA+ CD4+ T cells from PBMCs, pooled from several time points, taken from a donor given antiretroviral therapy, either interrupted or continuous. This sample's subset: naive CD4+ CD45RA+ CD45RO- T cells. This sequence originates from a pool of human donors with HIV. The chain carries TRBV2 and TRBJ1-4; D ambiguous. CDR3 sequence: CASSYHNEKLFF. CDR3 DNA sequence: TGTGCCAGCAGTTACCATAATGAAAAACTGTTTTTT.